The 25 T cell receptor beta chains given below trace back to one sample, sequenced in a study of cytomegalovirus exposure and HLA in healthy donors. Researchers ran the PCR with 60 Vbeta and 13 Jbeta primers. Clones were read by immunoSEQ multiplex PCR, and TCRdb kept only the in-frame ones, dropping some. The sample has 150,000 to 200,000 clones; 68% are singletons. The sequenced sample was PBMCs. The receptors shown here come from a man aged 25 to 45 in good health and CMV-seropositive.

The chain links TRBV5-1 to TRBJ1-1; D remains ambiguous. Trimming removed 0 bases from V and 12 bases from J, with 9 bases in between. This CDR3 is 11 amino acids long. Germline CDR1 and CDR2: SGHRS and YFSETQ. The CDR3 here is CASSLGGESFF. In DNA form, the CDR3 reads TGCGCCAGCAGCTTGGGGGGAGAATCTTTCTTT.

This clone was found once. CDR3 sequence reads: CASSMGLAGGGITGAYNEQFF. In DNA, the CDR3 is TGTGCCAGTAGTATGGGACTAGCGGGAGGTGGTATCACGGGGGCCTACAATGAGCAGTTCTTC. The chain combines TRBV19 with TRBJ2-1; 15 bases fit TRBD2. The J segment lost 2 bases and the V segment lost 3 bases, leaving 14 bases of the junction unmatched. This CDR3 region has 21 residues. Germline V gene sequence: CDR1 LNHDA, CDR2 SQIVND (reference sequence). The variable domain in full, with the rest retrieved from reference TRBV19 and TRBJ2-1, is DGGITQSPKYLFRKEGQNVTLSCEQNLNHDAMYWYRQDPGQGLRLIYYSQIVNDFQKGDIAEGYSVSREKKESFPLTVTSAQKNPTAFYLCASSMGLAGGGITGAYNEQFFGPGTRLTVL.

V gene TRBV28 combines with J gene TRBJ2-2; D is unresolved. The V gene lost 3 bases and the J gene lost 6 bases, with 17 bases spanning the gap. The CDR3 spans 16 residues. Germline assignment: CDR1 MDHEN and CDR2 SYDVKM. The CDR3 loop reads CASSLISMSSAGELFF. For the CDR3, the DNA is TGTGCCAGCAGTTTGATATCTATGTCGTCCGCCGGGGAGCTGTTTTTT.

This chain uses TRBV9 with TRBJ2-2; weak D call: TRBD2 (6 bases). Germline CDR1 and CDR2: SGDLS and YYNGEE. CDR3 size: 16 residues. The ends were cut back, 3 bases at V and 6 bases at J, with 18 bases in the middle. The CDR3 reads CASSAPSGSLPGELFF. CDR3 nucleotide sequence: TGTGCCAGCAGCGCCCCCTCCGGGAGCCTTCCCGGGGAGCTGTTTTTT.

The chain has TRBV7-9 and TRBJ2-7, with TRBD1 matching 10 bases. The trim removed 5 bases at V and 9 bases at J, leaving 10 bases unmatched. Germline CDR1 is SEHNR and CDR2 is FQNEAQ (reference sequence). The CDR3 is 14 residues long. CDR3 sequence (DNA): TGTGCCAGCAGCCTAGGGACAGGGGCTTTTGGGCAGTACTTC. This sequence encodes CASSLGTGAFGQYF.

This clone turned up a few times. This sequence joins TRBV7-6 and TRBJ2-5; TRBD1 aligns across 7 bases. CDR3 length: 14 residues. CDR1 and CDR2 (germline): SGHVS, FNYEAQ. Germline trimming cut 5 bases from V and 4 bases from J; bases unmatched to any gene: 7. Here the CDR3 DNA reads TGTGCCAGCAGCCCAGGGACAGACAGAGAGACCCAGTACTTC. Translation gives CASSPGTDRETQYF.

This chain links TRBV11-2 with TRBJ2-1, with TRBD1 matching 8 bases. The trim removed 4 bases at V and 8 bases at J, leaving 7 bases unmatched. CDR1 SGHAT and CDR2 FQNNGV come from the germline V gene. This CDR3 is built from 14 residues. CDR3 residues: CASSWGTGRDEQFF. CDR3 in DNA: TGTGCCAGCAGCTGGGGGACAGGTCGTGATGAGCAGTTCTTC.

The chain combines TRBV10-3 with TRBJ1-2, with TRBD1 matching 7 bases. With 0 bases clipped from V and 6 bases from J, the junction kept 7 bases outside the gene matches. The CDR3 loop spans 15 amino acids. CDR1 is ENHRY, CDR2 SYGVKD, per germline. In nucleotides, the CDR3 is TGTGCCATCAGTGAGTCGAGAGACAGGGCCCATGGCTACACCTTC. Amino acids: CAISESRDRAHGYTF.

This clone appeared a few times. The CDR3 loop reads CASSFRDRYDEQYF. The CDR3 nucleotides read TGTGCCAGCAGTTTTCGGGACAGGTACGACGAGCAGTACTTC. J is TRBJ2-7 and V is TRBV28; 8 bases fit TRBD1. Germline-derived CDR1 and CDR2 are MDHEN and SYDVKM. The CDR3 consists of 14 residues. Trimming at V came to 3 bases and at J to 5 bases, leaving 6 bases not matched to a gene.

This chain links TRBV7-9 with TRBJ2-1; perhaps TRBD2 as D (6 bases). V lost 4 bases to trimming and J lost 9 bases, with 22 bases between them. The germline V gene has CDR1 SEHNR and CDR2 FQNEAQ (reference sequence). The length of the CDR3 is 16 residues. The CDR3 DNA sequence: TGTGCCAGCAGCTCCACCCCCCTGACTAGTCCCCGTGAGCAGTTCTTC. Translation: CASSSTPLTSPREQFF.

This clone was detected only a few times. The chain employs TRBV2 and TRBJ2-1; TRBD1 matches at 9 bases. There are 15 residues in the CDR3. V lost 6 bases to trimming and J lost 5 bases; unmatched junction nucleotides: 8. The germline CDR1 and CDR2 sequences are SNHLY and FYNNEI. In DNA, the CDR3 is TGTGCCAGCAGCATTATGGGACAGGGCCACAATGAGCAGTTCTTC. Translated, it gives CASSIMGQGHNEQFF.

The chain carries TRBV18 and TRBJ1-1, with 7 bases matching TRBD1. The V gene's germline CDR1 is KGHSH and CDR2 LQKENI. V trimming: 4 bases; J trimming: 0 bases; junction bases outside the gene matches: 8. This CDR3 is built from 16 residues. The CDR3 protein is CASSRTGVLMNTEAFF. CDR3 nucleotides: TGTGCCAGCTCACGTACAGGGGTCTTGATGAACACTGAAGCTTTCTTT.

The rearrangement uses TRBV6-5 and TRBJ1-6; 7 positions agree with TRBD1. The CDR3 has 15 residues. CDR1 is MNHEY, CDR2 SVGAGI, per germline. The ends lost 6 bases at V and 7 bases at J; junction bases unmatched: 9. The CDR3 here is CASRSGQAPNSPLHF. In DNA form, the CDR3 reads TGTGCCAGCAGATCAGGACAGGCCCCAAATTCACCCCTCCACTTT.

As DNA, the CDR3 is TGTGCCAGCAGTCCCCCGGACAGGGTACCCGAGCAGTACTTC. It specifies CASSPPDRVPEQYF. J is TRBJ2-7 and V is TRBV6-1; TRBD1 agrees at 8 bases. Germline-derived CDR1 and CDR2 are MNHNS and SASEGT. V was clipped by 5 bases and J by 6 bases; unmatched bases: 9. The CDR3 contains 14 residues.

DNA for the CDR3: TGTGCCAGCAGCTTAGGGCAGGGCTGGACTGAAGCTTTCTTT. Its protein is CASSLGQGWTEAFF. This rearrangement joins TRBV11-1 to TRBJ1-1; maybe TRBD1 (5 bases). The CDR3 length is 14 residues. The germline CDR1 and CDR2 sequences are SGHAT and FQDESV (reference sequence). Trimming took off 1 base at V and 5 bases at J, with 11 bases between the two ends.

The J gene is TRBJ2-1, the V gene TRBV13; maybe TRBD1 (6 bases). V was shortened by 2 bases and J by 7 bases, with 12 bases between the two germline ends. This CDR3 region has 14 residues. CDR1 and CDR2 from the germline V gene are PRHDT and FYEKMQ (reference sequence). CDR3 protein: CASSLKGVSNEQFF. CDR3 DNA: TGTGCCAGCAGCTTAAAGGGGGTATCGAATGAGCAGTTCTTC. Based on the CDR3 plus reference TRBV13 and TRBJ2-1, the full variable domain is AAGVIQSPRHLIKEKRETATLKCYPIPRHDTVYWYQQGPGQDPQFLISFYEKMQSDKGSIPDRFSAQQFSDYHSELNMSSLELGDSALYFCASSLKGVSNEQFFGPGTRLTVL.

This chain uses TRBV2 with TRBJ1-1; TRBD1 might be the D (6 bases). The CDR3 sequence is 13 residues long. CDR1 is SNHLY and CDR2 is FYNNEI in the germline V gene. Trimming pared 3 bases from V and 10 bases from J, leaving 15 bases between. The CDR3 DNA reads as TGTGCCAGCAGTGAGTCAGCCGAAGGGGGAGCTTTCTTT. It translates to CASSESAEGGAFF.

This clone turned up a few times. This chain uses TRBV28 with TRBJ2-1; 7 positions agree with TRBD1. V lost 3 bases and J lost 4; bases outside the gene matches: 6. Germline V lookup: CDR1 MDHEN, CDR2 SYDVKM. CDR3 size: 15 residues. CDR3 region: CASSFVGTEYNEQFF. The CDR3 nucleotides read TGTGCCAGCAGTTTCGTGGGGACAGAATACAATGAGCAGTTCTTC. Variable domain in full (rest from reference TRBV28 and TRBJ2-1): DVKVTQSSRYLVKRTGEKVFLECVQDMDHENMFWYRQDPGLGLRLIYFSYDVKMKEKGDIPEGYSVSREKKERFSLILESASTNQTSMYLCASSFVGTEYNEQFFGPGTRLTVL.

This clone was recorded only once. The chain is built from TRBV18 and TRBJ1-4, with D hard to call. The CDR3 spans 13 residues. CDR1 is KGHSH, CDR2 LQKENI, per germline. With 3 bases removed from V and 6 bases from J, the gap between germline ends came to 8 bases. The CDR3: CASSPEYDEKLFF. CDR3 DNA sequence: TGTGCCAGCTCACCCGAGTACGATGAAAAACTGTTTTTT.

This clone came up once. The chain is built from TRBV5-1 and TRBJ2-7; TRBD2 is a possible D gene (7 bases). This CDR3 spans 12 amino acids. Trimming took off 7 bases at V and 4 bases at J, with 12 bases between the two ends. Germline CDR1 reads SGHRS; CDR2 reads YFSETQ. The CDR3, as DNA: TGCGCCAGCGGGGAGGGGGGGTACGAGCAGTACTTC. Protein product: CASGEGGYEQYF.

There are a few counts of this clone. In nucleotides, the CDR3 is TGTGCCAGCAGCACAGGACAGCCTACGGAGACCCAGTACTTC. Protein sequence: CASSTGQPTETQYF. The chain is built from TRBV5-6 and TRBJ2-5; TRBD1 is a possible D gene (6 bases). The CDR3 runs to 14 residues. V was clipped by 4 bases and J by 5 bases, with 15 bases between them. Germline loops: CDR1 SGHDT, CDR2 YYEEEE.

This clone was found a few times. V usage is TRBV10-3 and J usage is TRBJ2-7; TRBD2 matches 9 bases. Germline CDR1 ENHRY, CDR2 SYGVKD. V trimming: 4 bases; J trimming: 7 bases; junction bases outside the gene matches: 8. This CDR3 region has 14 residues. The CDR3 DNA sequence: TGTGCCATCAGTGGGCGGGAGGGGTTTGGGGAGCAGTACTTC. This translates into CAISGREGFGEQYF.

A single count supports this clone. This rearrangement joins TRBV11-2 to TRBJ1-2; TRBD1 matches 9 bases. CDR3 length: 18 residues. Trimming at V came to 5 bases and at J to 4 bases, leaving 17 bases not matched to a gene. Germline V CDR1 and CDR2: SGHAT, FQNNGV. CDR3 coding DNA: TGTGCCAGCAGCCCTAATAGAGGACAGGGGTACCATCGCTATGGCTACACCTTC. It specifies CASSPNRGQGYHRYGYTF.

With regard to this clone: The junction does not match germline at one end; this may be a read error. This CDR3 is CASSEESGIF. In DNA form, the CDR3 reads TGTGCCAGCAGTGAAGAATCAGGGATATTT. The chain couples TRBV6-1 to TRBJ1-1; D possibly corresponds to TRBD1 (5 bases). Germline CDR1 reads MNHNS; CDR2 reads SASEGT. This CDR3 is built from 10 residues.

CDR3 region: CASSFRDRGRRGTGELFF. The CDR3 DNA reads as TGTGCCAGCAGCTTCCGGGACAGGGGGCGCAGAGGCACCGGGGAGCTGTTTTTT. The genes are TRBV7-8 and TRBJ2-2; TRBD1 aligns across 12 bases. The CDR3 is 18 amino acids. Germline CDR1 and CDR2: SGHVS and FQNEAQ. Trimming at V came to 3 bases and at J to 4 bases, leaving 9 bases not matched to a gene.